A selection of T cell receptor beta chains follows, all from one sample in a study of CD8 T cells in ankylosing spondylitis. TCRdb re-called the 5' RACE reads through MiXCR, storing one row per CDR3 protein. The table lists roughly 490,000 distinct CDR3 sequences, approximately 5.3% of them singletons. The sample consisted of blood, either unsorted or a sorted T cell fraction (not recorded which). The receptors derive from a male donor with ankylosing spondylitis. The CDR3 runs from the conserved cysteine through the conserved F or W. Fields, in order: clone size, V gene, J gene, CDR3 length, D gene, CDR3 protein, CDR3 DNA. A D gene is named only where the DNA matches it firmly. The size entry is marked missing in some rows and otherwise reads once, few, many or a size class.

>-|TRBV4-2|TRBJ2-5|18|TRBD2
CASSNTSEGGGARLAQYF
TGTGCCAGCAGCAACACCTCGGAGGGCGGGGGGGCCAGGTTGGCACAGTACTTC
>many|TRBV4-3|TRBJ1-6|15|-
CASSQGGRVGSPLHF
TGCGCCAGCAGCCAAGGGGGCAGGGTAGGATCACCCCTCCACTTT
>many|TRBV5-1|TRBJ2-7|15|TRBD1
CASSFPGTGAYEQYF
TGCGCCAGCAGCTTCCCGGGGACAGGGGCCTACGAGCAGTACTTC
>few|TRBV20-1|TRBJ2-5|13|-
CSSISGNQETQYF
TGCAGTTCCATTAGCGGAAACCAAGAGACCCAGTACTTC
>-|TRBV6-5|TRBJ2-7|13|-
CACSYGPGAEQYF
TGTGCCTGCAGTTACGGACCCGGGGCCGAGCAGTACTTC
>many|TRBV11-2|TRBJ2-1|16|-
CASSPRQDFSYNEQFF
TGTGCCAGCAGCCCTCGACAGGACTTCTCCTACAATGAGCAGTTCTTC
>many|TRBV5-1|TRBJ1-6|16|-
CASSLDTLTGDSPLHF
TGCGCCAGCAGCTTGGACACGCTTACGGGGGATTCACCCCTCCACTTT
>many|TRBV5-1|TRBJ2-7|15|TRBD2
CASSRTSGGPSEQYF
TGCGCCAGCAGCCGGACTAGCGGGGGCCCCTCTGAGCAGTACTTC
>-|TRBV5-1|TRBJ2-7|16|-
CASSLAIGGSLYEQYF
TGCGCCAGCAGCTTGGCCATCGGGGGCTCTTTATACGAGCAGTACTTC
>many|TRBV4-3|TRBJ2-3|17|TRBD2
CASSQDRASGATDTQYF
TGCGCCAGCAGCCAAGATCGGGCTAGCGGGGCAACAGATACGCAGTATTTT
>-|TRBV20-1|TRBJ2-7|14|-
CSATYGSRNYEQYF
TGCAGTGCTACCTACGGGTCAAGGAACTACGAGCAGTACTTC
>many|TRBV5-1|TRBJ1-1|13|-
CASRKLGSSEAFF
TGCGCCAGCAGGAAGTTGGGGTCGTCTGAAGCTTTCTTT
>many|TRBV20-1|TRBJ2-5|12|-
CSARAGGETQYF
TGCAGTGCTAGAGCCGGAGGAGAGACCCAGTACTTC
>many|TRBV5-1|TRBJ1-2|12|-
CASSSQLAGYTF
TGCGCCAGCAGCTCACAGTTGGCTGGCTACACCTTC
>-|TRBV4-1|TRBJ2-1|14|-
CASSQGRSYNEQFF
TGCGCCAGCAGCCAAGGTCGGAGTTACAATGAGCAGTTCTTC
>many|TRBV20-1|TRBJ2-5|12|-
CSATDRQETQYF
TGCAGTGCTACCGACAGACAAGAGACCCAGTACTTC
>many|TRBV4-3|TRBJ1-6|16|TRBD1
CASSPIGQGTRSPLHF
TGCGCCAGCAGCCCCATCGGACAGGGGACACGTTCACCCCTCCACTTT
>many|TRBV7-9|TRBJ1-1|14|TRBD1
CASRRQGIDTEAFF
TGTGCCAGCAGAAGACAGGGAATAGACACTGAAGCTTTCTTT
>many|TRBV7-9|TRBJ2-7|15|-
CASSGTGRASYEQYF
TGTGCCAGCAGCGGTACAGGGAGGGCTTCCTACGAGCAGTACTTC
>many|TRBV9|TRBJ1-2|14|-
CASSVGHPNYGYTF
TGTGCCAGCAGCGTTGGGCACCCTAACTATGGCTACACCTTC
>few|TRBV7-9|TRBJ2-2|14|-
CASSLVFPSGELFF
TGTGCCAGCAGCTTAGTTTTCCCCTCCGGGGAGCTGTTTTTT
>many|TRBV6-2/TRBV6-3|TRBJ1-5|14|TRBD1
CASSRGQGDQPQHF
TGTGCCAGCAGCCGTGGACAGGGTGATCAGCCCCAGCATTTT
>many|TRBV7-2|TRBJ1-1|19|-
CASSLALMGSHPRNTEAFF
TGTGCCAGCAGCTTAGCGCTAATGGGTTCACACCCAAGGAACACTGAAGCTTTCTTT
>many|TRBV7-2|TRBJ2-1|15|TRBD1
CASSRDRGHYNEQFF
TGTGCCAGCAGCAGAGACAGGGGTCACTACAATGAGCAGTTCTTC
>-|TRBV19|TRBJ1-2|13|-
CASTVEIRGSYTF
TGTGCCAGTACAGTAGAGATACGGGGGAGCTACACCTTC
>many|TRBV20-1|TRBJ1-2|15|-
CSAIIRDGVNYGYTF
TGCAGTGCTATTATAAGAGACGGGGTTAACTATGGCTACACCTTC
>-|TRBV6-2/TRBV6-3|TRBJ2-2|16|TRBD2
CASSYEAGGDTGELFF
TGTGCCAGCAGTTACGAAGCGGGGGGCGACACCGGGGAGCTGTTTTTT
>many|TRBV12-3/TRBV12-4|TRBJ1-1|13|-
CASSSKDGAEAFF
TGTGCCAGCAGTTCCAAGGACGGGGCTGAAGCTTTCTTT
>many|TRBV5-1|TRBJ2-7|14|TRBD2
CASSKGLANYEQYF
TGCGCCAGCAGCAAAGGACTAGCGAACTACGAGCAGTACTTC
>many|TRBV15|TRBJ1-4|16|-
CATSRRPRNGDEKLFF
TGTGCCACCAGCAGACGGCCGAGGAATGGGGATGAAAAACTGTTTTTT
>many|TRBV4-3|TRBJ2-7|17|TRBD1
CASSQVSRTGSTYEQYF
TGCGCCAGCAGCCAAGTATCGCGGACAGGGAGCACCTACGAGCAGTACTTC
>-|TRBV6-2/TRBV6-3|TRBJ2-1|11|-
CASSLPNEQFF
TGTGCCAGCAGTCTGCCCAATGAGCAGTTCTTC
>few|TRBV15|TRBJ1-2|16|-
CATSRDLFGDPYGYTF
TGTGCCACCAGCAGAGATTTATTCGGGGACCCTTATGGCTACACCTTC
>many|TRBV5-6|TRBJ2-3|17|-
CASSPTRRRDSTDTQYF
TGTGCCAGCAGCCCAACTCGGAGGCGGGATAGCACAGATACGCAGTATTTT
>few|TRBV4-3|TRBJ1-2|14|-
CASSQAVRNYGYTF
TGCGCCAGCAGCCAAGCGGTCCGAAACTATGGCTACACCTTC
>many|TRBV18|TRBJ2-7|14|-
CASSPMGGPGEQYF
TGTGCCAGCTCACCGATGGGGGGCCCGGGCGAGCAGTACTTC
>-|TRBV6-5|TRBJ2-5|14|-
CASSYSPGQETQYF
TGTGCCAGCAGTTACTCGCCGGGCCAAGAGACCCAGTACTTC
>many|TRBV20-1|TRBJ2-3|14|-
CSSPQGGSTDTQYF
TGCAGTAGTCCCCAAGGGGGTAGCACAGATACGCAGTATTTT
>many|TRBV20-1|TRBJ1-6|12|-
CSASREKSPLHF
TGCAGTGCTAGCAGGGAGAAGTCACCCCTCCACTTT
>-|TRBV6-1|TRBJ1-2|15|-
CASSDTQGPNYGYTF
TGTGCCAGCAGTGATACCCAGGGACCGAACTATGGCTACACCTTC
>many|TRBV4-2|TRBJ2-5|14|TRBD1
CASSQNRGRETQYF
TGTGCCAGCAGCCAAAACAGGGGTAGGGAGACCCAGTACTTC
>many|TRBV18|TRBJ2-1|14|TRBD2
CASSLGLAEDEQFF
TGTGCCAGCTCATTGGGACTAGCAGAGGATGAGCAGTTCTTC
>-|TRBV7-2|TRBJ2-5|15|TRBD1
CASSTQGTVQETQYF
TGTGCCAGCAGCACCCAAGGGACAGTACAAGAGACCCAGTACTTC
>many|TRBV6-5|TRBJ1-2|12|-
CASSTGVYGYTF
TGTGCCAGCAGTACCGGGGTTTATGGCTACACCTTC
>many|TRBV5-1|TRBJ2-6|18|-
CASSSTGISSSGANVLTF
TGCGCCAGCAGCTCAACAGGGATATCCTCGTCTGGGGCCAACGTCCTGACTTTC
>many|TRBV7-9|TRBJ2-5|12|-
CASSTLQETQYF
TGTGCCAGCAGCACACTACAAGAGACCCAGTACTTC
>-|TRBV5-5|TRBJ1-1|13|-
CASSLGPRRAAFF
TGTGCCAGCAGCCTCGGGCCGCGGCGTGCGGCTTTCTTT
>many|TRBV9|TRBJ2-4|14|-
CASSVGLAKNIQYF
TGTGCCAGCAGCGTTGGACTAGCCAAAAACATTCAGTACTTC
>many|TRBV4-1|TRBJ2-3|17|-
CASSQDPPGRGTDTQYF
TGCGCCAGCAGCCAAGATCCTCCCGGGAGAGGCACAGATACGCAGTATTTT
>few|TRBV7-8|TRBJ1-1|17|TRBD1
CASSLEVGTGLNTEAFF
TGTGCCAGCAGCTTAGAAGTGGGGACAGGCCTGAACACTGAAGCTTTCTTT
>many|TRBV27|TRBJ1-1|14|-
CASRLWAVNTEAFF
TGTGCCAGCAGGCTTTGGGCGGTGAACACTGAAGCTTTCTTT
>many|TRBV12-3/TRBV12-4|TRBJ2-5|14|-
CASSLYGGVKTQYF
TGTGCCAGCAGTTTATATGGGGGCGTGAAGACCCAGTACTTC
>many|TRBV7-2|TRBJ2-2|17|TRBD1
CASSLVGTGVFAGELFF
TGTGCCAGCAGCTTAGTAGGGACAGGGGTTTTTGCCGGGGAGCTGTTTTTT
>many|TRBV5-1|TRBJ2-4|14|TRBD2
CASSRSGRENIQYF
TGCGCCAGCAGCAGGAGCGGGAGGGAAAACATTCAGTACTTC
>many|TRBV9|TRBJ2-3|15|-
CASSSSAGAADTQYF
TGTGCCAGCAGCTCCTCCGCGGGTGCAGCAGATACGCAGTATTTT
>many|TRBV7-9|TRBJ2-2|16|-
CASSGSGPRGTGELFF
TGTGCCAGCAGCGGATCGGGCCCCAGGGGCACCGGGGAGCTGTTTTTT
>many|TRBV20-1|TRBJ1-2|13|-
CSARFQGLYGYTF
TGCAGTGCTAGGTTCCAGGGCCTCTATGGCTACACCTTC
>many|TRBV5-1|TRBJ2-3|16|TRBD2
CASSPRTSGSTDTQYF
TGCGCCAGCAGCCCCCGGACTAGCGGGAGCACAGATACGCAGTATTTT
>few|TRBV7-9|TRBJ2-3|15|TRBD2
CASSLLAGVEDTQYF
TGTGCCAGCAGCTTACTAGCGGGAGTGGAGGATACGCAGTATTTT
>many|TRBV20-1|TRBJ2-4|15|-
CSASRASGDKNIQYF
TGCAGTGCTAGTAGGGCAAGTGGAGACAAAAACATTCAGTACTTC